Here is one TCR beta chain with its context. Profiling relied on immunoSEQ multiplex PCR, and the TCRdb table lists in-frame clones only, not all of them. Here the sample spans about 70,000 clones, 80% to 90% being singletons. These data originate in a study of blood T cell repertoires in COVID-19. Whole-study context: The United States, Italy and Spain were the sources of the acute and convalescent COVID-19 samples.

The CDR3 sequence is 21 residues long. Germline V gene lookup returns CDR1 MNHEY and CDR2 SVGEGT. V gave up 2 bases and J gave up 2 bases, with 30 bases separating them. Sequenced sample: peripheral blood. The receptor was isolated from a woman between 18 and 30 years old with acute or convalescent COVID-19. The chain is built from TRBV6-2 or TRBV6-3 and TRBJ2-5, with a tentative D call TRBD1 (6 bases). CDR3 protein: CASSYPFGDIVRQEIQETQYF. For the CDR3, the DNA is TGTGCCAGCAGTTACCCATTCGGGGACATCGTGAGACAGGAAATACAAGAGACCCAGTACTTC.